This T cell receptor beta chain was found in a study of CD8 T cells in ankylosing spondylitis. Turning to this clonotype: As yet, its antigen is unknown.

Notes on the study in general: Peripheral blood samples showed relatively rare disease-linked clones, and these clones were CD8+. Past studies reported some motif variants in reactive arthritis synovial fluid and blood. Fewer than ten highly homologous variants made up a TCR beta motif that seemed to typify ankylosing spondylitis blood.

Quantitative barcoded 5'-RACE was used to prepare TCR beta libraries. Each CDR3 protein is one row after TCRdb ran MiXCR on the 5' RACE reads. The sample holds 100,000 to 150,000 distinct CDR3 sequences, about a sixth seen once. CDR3 length: 17 amino acids. Germline assignment: CDR1 SEHNR and CDR2 FQNEAQ (reference sequence). The V end was cut by 3 bases, the J end by 0 bases, with 16 bases between. Sequencing was carried out using blood, either unsorted or a sorted T cell fraction (not recorded which). The TCR originated in a male donor with ankylosing spondylitis. This rearrangement joins TRBV7-9 to TRBJ2-3; D might be TRBD1 or TRBD2, each matching 5 bases. The chain's CDR3 is CASSFPSDWGSTDTQYF. CDR3 coding DNA: TGTGCCAGCAGCTTCCCCTCCGACTGGGGGAGCACAGATACGCAGTATTTT.